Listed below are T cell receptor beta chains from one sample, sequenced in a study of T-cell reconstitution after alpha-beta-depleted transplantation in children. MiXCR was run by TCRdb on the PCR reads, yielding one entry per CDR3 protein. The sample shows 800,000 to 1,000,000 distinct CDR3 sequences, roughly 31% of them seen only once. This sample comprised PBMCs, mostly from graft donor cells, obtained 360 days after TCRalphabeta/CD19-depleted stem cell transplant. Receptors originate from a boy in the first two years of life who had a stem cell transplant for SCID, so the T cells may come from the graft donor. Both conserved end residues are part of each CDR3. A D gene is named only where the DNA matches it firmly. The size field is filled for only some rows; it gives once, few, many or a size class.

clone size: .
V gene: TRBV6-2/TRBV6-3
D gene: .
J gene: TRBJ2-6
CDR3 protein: CASSLQGYGANVLTF
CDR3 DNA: TGTGCCAGCAGCCTTCAGGGGTATGGGGCCAACGTCCTGACTTTC

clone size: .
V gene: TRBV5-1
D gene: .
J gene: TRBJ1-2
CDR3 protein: CASSLRRRSYGYTF
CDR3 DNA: TGCGCCAGCAGCTTGAGGAGACGGAGCTATGGCTACACCTTC

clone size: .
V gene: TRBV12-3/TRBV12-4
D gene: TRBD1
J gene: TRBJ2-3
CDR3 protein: CASTRTGKPTSTDTQYF
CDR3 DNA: TGTGCCAGCACCCGGACAGGGAAACCAACTAGCACAGATACGCAGTATTTT

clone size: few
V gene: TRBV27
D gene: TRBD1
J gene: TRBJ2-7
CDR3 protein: CASSADRAVEEQYF
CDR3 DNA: TGTGCCAGCAGTGCAGACAGGGCGGTAGAAGAGCAGTACTTC

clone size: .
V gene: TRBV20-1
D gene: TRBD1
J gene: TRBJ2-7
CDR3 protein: CSASRTGGHEQYF
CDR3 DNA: TGCAGTGCTAGCCGGACAGGGGGCCACGAGCAGTACTTC

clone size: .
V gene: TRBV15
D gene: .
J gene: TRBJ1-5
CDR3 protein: CATSRDSGPQHF
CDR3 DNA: TGTGCCACCAGCAGAGATAGTGGGCCCCAGCATTTT

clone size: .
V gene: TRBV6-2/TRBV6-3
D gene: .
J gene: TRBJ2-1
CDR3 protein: CASSYSRQVSYNEQFF
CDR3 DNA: TGTGCCAGCAGTTACTCACGGCAGGTCTCCTACAATGAGCAGTTCTTC

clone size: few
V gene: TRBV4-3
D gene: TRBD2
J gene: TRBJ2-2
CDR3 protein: CASSQEGGLAGFGELFF
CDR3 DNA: TGCGCCAGCAGCCAAGAAGGGGGGCTAGCGGGGTTCGGGGAGCTGTTTTTT

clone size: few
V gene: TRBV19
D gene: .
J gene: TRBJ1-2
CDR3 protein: CASRRTKGQNYGYTF
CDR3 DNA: TGTGCCAGTAGACGGACAAAAGGACAGAACTATGGCTACACCTTC

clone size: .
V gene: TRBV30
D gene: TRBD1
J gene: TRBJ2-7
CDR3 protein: CAWSVNRGDEQYF
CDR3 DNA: TGTGCCTGGAGTGTTAACAGGGGGGACGAGCAGTACTTC

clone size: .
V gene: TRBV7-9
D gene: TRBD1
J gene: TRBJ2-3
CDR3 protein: CASITTGGATDTQYF
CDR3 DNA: TGTGCCAGCATCACGACAGGGGGCGCCACAGATACGCAGTATTTT

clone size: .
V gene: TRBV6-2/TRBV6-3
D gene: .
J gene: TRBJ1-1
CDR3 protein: CASSYGESWSEAFF
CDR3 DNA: TGTGCCAGCAGTTACGGAGAAAGCTGGTCTGAAGCTTTCTTT

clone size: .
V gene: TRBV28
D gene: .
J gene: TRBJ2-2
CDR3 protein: CASSFQSNTGELFF
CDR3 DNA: TGTGCCAGCAGCTTCCAATCGAACACCGGGGAGCTGTTTTTT

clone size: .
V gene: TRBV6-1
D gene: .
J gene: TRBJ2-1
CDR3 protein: CASKRTRRTYDEQFF
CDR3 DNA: TGTGCCAGCAAGAGGACCCGGCGAACTTACGATGAGCAGTTCTTC

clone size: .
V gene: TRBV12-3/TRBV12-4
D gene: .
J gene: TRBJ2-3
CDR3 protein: CASSRPGDWASTDTQYF
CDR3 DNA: TGTGCCAGCAGCCGCCCGGGGGACTGGGCCTCCACAGATACGCAGTATTTT

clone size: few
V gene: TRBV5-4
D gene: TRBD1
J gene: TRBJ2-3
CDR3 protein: CASRMAGTGGDTQYF
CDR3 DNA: TGTGCCAGCAGGATGGCGGGGACAGGGGGAGATACGCAGTATTTT